The rows below give T cell receptor beta chains drawn from one sample of a study of follicular helper T cells after annual influenza vaccination. The table came from immunoSEQ multiplex PCR; TCRdb's copy has only in-frame clones and leaves some out. This sample has some 4,300 clones, with approximately 82% found just once. The source was CXCR5+ CD38- circulating T follicular helper cells from blood, collected 7 days after influenza vaccination. Receptors were obtained from an adult who received the influenza vaccine. The CDR3 runs from the conserved cysteine through the conserved F or W. The order of the fields is V gene, clone size, J gene, D gene, CDR3 DNA, CDR3 protein. D genes are given only for firm matches. Some rows mark clone size as missing; the rest say once, few, many or name a class of expanded clone.

>TRBV4-3|NA|TRBJ2-2|NA
TGCGCCAGCAGCCAAGACCGGGTCGGGGAGCTGTTTTTT
CASSQDRVGELFF
>TRBV5-6|NA|TRBJ1-2|TRBD1
TGTGCCAGCAGCTGGCGGGACAGGGACTATGGCTACACCTTC
CASSWRDRDYGYTF
>TRBV7-9|NA|TRBJ1-1|NA
TGTGCCAGCAGCTTGGGGAATTTGAACACTGAAGCTTTCTTT
CASSLGNLNTEAFF
>TRBV6-4|NA|TRBJ2-7|NA
TGTGCCAGCAGTGACTCGGGCCAGAGCAACTACGAGCAGTACTTC
CASSDSGQSNYEQYF
>TRBV7-8|NA|TRBJ2-3|NA
TGTGCCAGCAGCGTCTCTAGAGCAGATACGCAGTATTTT
CASSVSRADTQYF
>TRBV11-2|NA|TRBJ1-2|TRBD1
TGTGCCAGCAGCTTTACGACAGGGGGTTTCAATGGCTACACCTTC
CASSFTTGGFNGYTF
>TRBV30|NA|TRBJ1-1|NA
TGTGCCCGTCGGACCGGGGAAACTGAAGCTTTCTTT
CARRTGETEAFF
>TRBV18|few|TRBJ1-2|TRBD1
TGTGCCAGCTCACCCTTAGGGGGCACCAACTATGGCTACACCTTC
CASSPLGGTNYGYTF
>TRBV5-1|NA|TRBJ1-6|NA
TGCGCCAGCAGCTTGTTAGAGGGGGTTTCACCCCTCCACTTT
CASSLLEGVSPLHF
>TRBV5-6|once|TRBJ1-1|NA
TGTGCCAGCAGCATCGGTAGTGATGCTTTCTTT
CASSIGSDAFF
>TRBV30|NA|TRBJ1-3|NA
TGTGCCTGGAGTGTACAGTGGGGTGGAAACACCATATATTTT
CAWSVQWGGNTIYF
>TRBV20-1|NA|TRBJ1-2|NA
TGCAGTGCTAAGTCTAACTATGGCTACACCTTC
CSAKSNYGYTF
>TRBV2|NA|TRBJ1-5|NA
TGTGCCAGCAATCCCGGGAATAGCAATCAGCCCCAGCATTTT
CASNPGNSNQPQHF
>TRBV30|once|TRBJ1-1|TRBD1
TGTGCCTGGAGCCGGACAGGGAACACTGAAGCTTTCTTT
CAWSRTGNTEAFF